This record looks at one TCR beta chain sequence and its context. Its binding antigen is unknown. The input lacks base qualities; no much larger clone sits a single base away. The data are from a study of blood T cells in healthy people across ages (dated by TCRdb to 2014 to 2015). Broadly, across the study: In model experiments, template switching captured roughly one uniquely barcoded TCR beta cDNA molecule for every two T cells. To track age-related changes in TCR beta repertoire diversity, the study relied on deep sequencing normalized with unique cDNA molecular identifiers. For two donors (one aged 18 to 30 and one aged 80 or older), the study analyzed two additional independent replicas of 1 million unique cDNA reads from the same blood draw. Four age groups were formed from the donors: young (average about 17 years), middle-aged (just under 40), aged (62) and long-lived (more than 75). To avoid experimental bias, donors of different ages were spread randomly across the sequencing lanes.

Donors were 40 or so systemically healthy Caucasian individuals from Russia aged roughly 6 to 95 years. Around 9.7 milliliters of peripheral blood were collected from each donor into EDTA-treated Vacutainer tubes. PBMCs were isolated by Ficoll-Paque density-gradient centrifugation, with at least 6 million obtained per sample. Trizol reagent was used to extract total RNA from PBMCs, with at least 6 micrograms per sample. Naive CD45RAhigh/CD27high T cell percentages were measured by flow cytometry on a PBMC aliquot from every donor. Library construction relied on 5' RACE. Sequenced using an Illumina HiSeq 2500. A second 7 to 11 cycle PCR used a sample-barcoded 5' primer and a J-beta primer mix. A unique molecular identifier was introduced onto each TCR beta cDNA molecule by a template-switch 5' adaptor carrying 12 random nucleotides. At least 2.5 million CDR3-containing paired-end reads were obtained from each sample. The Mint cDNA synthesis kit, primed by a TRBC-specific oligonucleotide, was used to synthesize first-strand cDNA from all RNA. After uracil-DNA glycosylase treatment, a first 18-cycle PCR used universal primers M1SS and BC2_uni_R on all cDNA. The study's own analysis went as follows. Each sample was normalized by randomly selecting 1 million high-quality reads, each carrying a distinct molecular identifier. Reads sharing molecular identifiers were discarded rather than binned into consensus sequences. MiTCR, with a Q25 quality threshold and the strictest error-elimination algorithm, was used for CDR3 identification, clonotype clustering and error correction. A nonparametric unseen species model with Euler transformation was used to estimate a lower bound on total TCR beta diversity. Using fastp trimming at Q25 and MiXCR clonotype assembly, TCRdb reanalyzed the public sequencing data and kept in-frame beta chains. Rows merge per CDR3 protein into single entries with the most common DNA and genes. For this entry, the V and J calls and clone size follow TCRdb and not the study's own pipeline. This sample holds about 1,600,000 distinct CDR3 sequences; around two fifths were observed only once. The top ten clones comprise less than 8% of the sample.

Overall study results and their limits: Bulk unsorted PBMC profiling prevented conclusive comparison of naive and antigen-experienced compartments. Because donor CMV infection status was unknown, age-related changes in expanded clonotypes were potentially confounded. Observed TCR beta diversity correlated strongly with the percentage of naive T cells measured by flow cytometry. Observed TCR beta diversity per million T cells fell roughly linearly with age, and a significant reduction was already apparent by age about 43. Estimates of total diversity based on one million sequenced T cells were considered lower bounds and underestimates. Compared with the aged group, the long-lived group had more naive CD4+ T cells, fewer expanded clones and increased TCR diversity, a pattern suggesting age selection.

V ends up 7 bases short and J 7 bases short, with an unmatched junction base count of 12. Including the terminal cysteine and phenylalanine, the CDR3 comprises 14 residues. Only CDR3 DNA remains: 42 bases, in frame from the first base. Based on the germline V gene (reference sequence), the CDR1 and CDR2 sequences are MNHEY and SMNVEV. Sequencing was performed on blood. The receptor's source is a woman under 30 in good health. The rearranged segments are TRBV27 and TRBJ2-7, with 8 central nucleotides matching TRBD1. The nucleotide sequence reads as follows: TGTGCCAGCAATAGACAGGGGACTGACAATGAGCAGTACTTC. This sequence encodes CASNRQGTDNEQYF.